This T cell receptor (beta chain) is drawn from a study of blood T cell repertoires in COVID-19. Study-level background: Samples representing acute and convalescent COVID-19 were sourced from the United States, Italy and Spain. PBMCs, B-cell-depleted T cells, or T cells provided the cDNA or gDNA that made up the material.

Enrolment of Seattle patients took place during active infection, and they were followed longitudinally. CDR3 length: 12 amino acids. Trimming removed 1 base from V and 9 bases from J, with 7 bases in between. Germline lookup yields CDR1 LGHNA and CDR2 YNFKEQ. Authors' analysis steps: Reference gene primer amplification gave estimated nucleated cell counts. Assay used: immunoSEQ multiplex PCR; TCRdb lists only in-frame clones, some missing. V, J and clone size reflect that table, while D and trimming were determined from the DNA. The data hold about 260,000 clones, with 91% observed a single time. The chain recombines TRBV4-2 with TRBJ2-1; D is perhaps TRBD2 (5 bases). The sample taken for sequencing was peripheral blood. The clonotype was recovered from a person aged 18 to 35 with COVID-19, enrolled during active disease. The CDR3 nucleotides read TGTGCCAGCAGCCAAGCGGGGAGTGAGCAGTTCTTC. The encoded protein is CASSQAGSEQFF.